Detailed here is one TCR beta chain. This sample is part of a study of blood T cell repertoires in COVID-19. At the level of the study: PBMCs, B-cell-depleted T cells, or T cells provided the cDNA or gDNA that made up the material.

Participant reports of clinical history set cohort assignment. Under the authors' procedure: Quantification of nucleated cells was approximated via reference gene primer amplification. Some clones are missing from TCRdb's copy, which holds only in-frame ones; the method was immunoSEQ multiplex PCR. The V and J calls and clone size were taken over from that table, and D and trimming were inferred from the DNA. The table has some 340,000 clones, around 83% seen once. V gave up 7 bases and J gave up 3 bases; unmatched junction bases: 7. The CDR3 spans 17 residues. Germline loops: CDR1 LGHNA, CDR2 YNFKEQ.

This sequence was found in a woman aged 45-65 years who had recovered from COVID-19. The sample was PBMCs or T cells enriched from blood (not recorded which). This rearrangement joins TRBV4-2 to TRBJ2-2; 14 bases match TRBD2. Here the CDR3 DNA reads TGTGCCAGCAAGGGACTAGCGGGAGCGCAGGACACCGGGGAGCTGTTTTTT. Residues: CASKGLAGAQDTGELFF.